This T cell receptor (beta chain) was obtained from a study of metastatic and nonmetastatic thyroid tumors. This clone has a count of ten or more. TCRdb re-called clones via MiXCR from the PCR reads. The top ten clones hold around 21% of a sample with approximately 21,000 clones, about 25% of them seen once. CDR1 and CDR2 from the germline V gene are MNHNS and SASEGT. Trimming at V came to 9 bases and at J to 0 bases, leaving 7 bases not matched to a gene. This CDR3 has 15 residues. Every patient was untreated before thyroid surgery. The gene calls are TRBV6-1 and TRBJ2-1; 8 positions agree with TRBD2. Sequencing was carried out using blood. The clonotype originates from a female donor with papillary thyroid cancer or a benign thyroid nodule (not recorded which). Some clones in this sample may be carry-over from other donors' samples. CDR3 loop: CASVRGGSSYNEQFF. Written as DNA, the CDR3 is TGTGCCAGTGTACGCGGGGGGAGCTCCTACAATGAGCAGTTCTTC.